The entry that follows covers one T cell receptor beta chain sequence. The sample belongs to a study of blood T cell repertoires in COVID-19. From germline, CDR1 is SGHTS and CDR2 YDEGEE. V lost 1 base and J lost 1; bases outside the gene matches: 2. This CDR3 has 15 residues. TCRdb keeps only in-frame clones here, not all; method: immunoSEQ multiplex PCR. Here the sample spans 150,000 to 200,000 clones, roughly nine tenths being singletons. The V call is TRBV5-8, the J call TRBJ2-7; 10 nucleotides match TRBD1. Sequencing used peripheral blood. The sequence was collected from a man aged 18 to 29 who had recovered from COVID-19. The CDR3 nucleotides read TGTGCCAGCAGCTTGCGGGACAGGGGATCCTACGAGCAGTACTTC. Its protein is CASSLRDRGSYEQYF.